The next 23 T cell receptor beta chains were all read from a single sample in a study of T-cell reconstitution after alpha-beta-depleted transplantation in children. Unique molecular identifiers were used in preparing the TCRbeta library. TCRdb processed the PCR reads anew with MiXCR; each CDR3 protein has one entry. The sample includes some 550,000 distinct CDR3 sequences, around 16% of them seen just once. The sequencing used PBMCs from the stem cell graft donor, collected from the stem cell graft. The receptors originated from a human donor who donated a stem cell graft to a child with acute lymphoblastic leukemia.

This clonotype was recorded a few times. The chain couples TRBV7-9 to TRBJ1-4; no reliable D call. Trimming left V 5 bases short and J 0 bases short, with 7 bases between. CDR1 is SEHNR, CDR2 FQNEAQ, per germline (reference sequence). The length of the CDR3 is 14 residues. CDR3 amino acids: CASSAGTTNEKLFF. CDR3 bases: TGTGCCAGCAGCGCCGGGACAACTAATGAAAAACTGTTTTTT.

There are many counts of this clonotype. The chain carries TRBV7-9 and TRBJ2-2; D gene ambiguous. The CDR3 is made up of 12 amino acids. Trimming removed 5 bases at V and 6 bases at J, with 7 bases between. Germline CDR1 SEHNR, CDR2 FQNEAQ (reference sequence). The CDR3 spells CASSPLSGELFF. In nucleotides, the CDR3 is TGTGCCAGCAGCCCGCTTTCCGGGGAGCTGTTTTTT.

This clonotype was seen only a few times. The chain has TRBV7-6 and TRBJ1-2; D gene uncertain. Germline V gene sequence: CDR1 SGHVS, CDR2 FNYEAQ. Trimming stripped 6 bases from V and 2 bases from J, with 16 bases between. This CDR3 is 15 amino acids long. The CDR3 sequence: CASSRARQSNYGYTF. DNA of the CDR3: TGTGCCAGCAGTCGGGCAAGACAATCAAACTATGGCTACACCTTC.

This clonotype was recorded a few times. The V gene is TRBV7-6, the J gene TRBJ1-2; 7 bases map to TRBD1. With 0 bases clipped from V and 3 bases from J, the junction kept 1 base outside the gene matches. Germline V gene data show CDR1 as SGHVS and CDR2 as FNYEAQ. This CDR3 is built from 14 residues. The DNA for the CDR3 is TGTGCCAGCAGCTTAGCCACAGGGGACTATGGCTACACCTTC. Protein: CASSLATGDYGYTF.

The chain employs TRBV7-8 and TRBJ2-3; the match to TRBD2 covers 11 bases. Unmatched junction bases numbered 7, after V lost 3 bases and J lost 2 bases. The germline gives CDR1 SGHVS, CDR2 FQNEAQ. The CDR3 length is 17 residues. The CDR3 region is CASSFPLTSGDTDTQYF. DNA of the CDR3: TGTGCCAGCAGCTTTCCGCTGACTAGCGGGGACACAGATACGCAGTATTTT.

The rearrangement links TRBV11-1 to TRBJ2-2; 10 nucleotides line up with TRBD1. The ends lost 7 bases at V and 5 bases at J; junction bases unmatched: 4. The CDR3 has 14 residues. The germline gives CDR1 SGHAT, CDR2 FQDESV (reference sequence). The CDR3 DNA sequence: TGTGCCAGCACCAGACAGGGGGCGACCGGGGAGCTGTTTTTT. Its translation: CASTRQGATGELFF.

This clonotype was observed at least ten times. The gene calls are TRBV12-3 or TRBV12-4 and TRBJ2-7, with 8 nucleotides matching TRBD2. The CDR3 extends over 14 amino acids. V lost 0 bases, J lost 7 bases, and 5 bases stayed unmatched. The CDR3 protein is CASSLAGTSGEQYF. In DNA, the CDR3 is TGTGCCAGCAGTTTAGCGGGGACTAGTGGGGAGCAGTACTTC.

The chain employs TRBV3-1 and TRBJ1-2; possible D gene TRBD1, 5 bases. V was pared by 4 bases and J by 1 base, with 10 bases between. The CDR3 covers 14 residues. Germline V gene sequence: CDR1 LGHDT, CDR2 YNNKEL (reference sequence). The CDR3 DNA reads TGTGCCAGCAGCCCCGAGGGGATTAACTATGGCTACACCTTC. Encoded protein: CASSPEGINYGYTF. The whole variable domain, remainder taken from reference TRBV3-1 and TRBJ1-2, is DTAVSQTPKYLVTQMGNDKSIKCEQNLGHDTMYWYKQDSKKFLKIMFSYNNKELIINETVPNRFSPKSPDKAHLNLHINSLELGDSAVYFCASSPEGINYGYTFGSGTRLTVV.

V usage is TRBV5-6 and J usage is TRBJ2-1; 9 nucleotides match TRBD2. CDR1 and CDR2 from the germline V gene are SGHDT and YYEEEE. With V trimmed by 4 bases and J by 11 bases, 16 bases remained unmatched. The CDR3 covers 16 residues. CDR3 amino acids: CASSHWWGNSGGKQFF. The CDR3 DNA follows: TGTGCCAGCAGCCATTGGTGGGGTAATAGCGGGGGTAAGCAGTTCTTC.

The sample holds many counts of this clonotype. V usage is TRBV5-1 and J usage is TRBJ2-1; D tentatively fits TRBD1 or TRBD2 (6 bases each). Germline V gene sequence: CDR1 SGHRS, CDR2 YFSETQ. The V end lost 2 bases, the J end lost 8 bases, and 14 bases lay between the germline ends. The CDR3 extends over 14 amino acids. As DNA, the CDR3 is TGCGCCAGCAGCTTTCGGGGGACATACGATGAGCAGTTCTTC. It translates to CASSFRGTYDEQFF.

As regards this clonotype: A read error may produce the germline difference seen at one junction end. This sequence joins TRBV9 and TRBJ1-4; 7 nucleotides align to TRBD1. The germline V gene has CDR1 SGDLS and CDR2 YYNGEE. The length of the CDR3 is 16 residues. CDR3 protein: CASSVAETGLNEKVFF. The DNA of the CDR3 is TGTGCCAGCAGCGTAGCCGAGACAGGGTTAAATGAAAAAGTGTTTTTT.

Many counts were recorded for this clonotype. The rearrangement joins TRBV29-1 to TRBJ2-7, with a possible D match to TRBD1 (5 bases). The CDR3 covers 14 residues. Deletions cut 6 bases from V and 0 bases from J, with 15 bases between. Germline lookup yields CDR1 SQVTM and CDR2 ANQGSEA. The CDR3 spells CSVDIRGNSYEQYF. The CDR3 DNA reads as TGCAGCGTGGACATTAGGGGAAACTCCTACGAGCAGTACTTC.

There are a few counts of this clonotype. The chain uses TRBV5-1 and TRBJ1-1, with D hard to call. Germline V gene data show CDR1 as SGHRS and CDR2 as YFSETQ. The CDR3 totals 11 residues. Trimming left V 7 bases short and J 6 bases short, with 10 bases between. This chain's CDR3 is CASQSSAEAFF. The CDR3 DNA reads TGCGCCAGCCAGAGTAGCGCTGAAGCTTTCTTT.

The chain has TRBV19 and TRBJ2-6, with 11 bases that match TRBD1. Germline V CDR1 and CDR2: LNHDA, SQIVND (reference sequence). The CDR3 extends over 19 amino acids. J lost 4 bases, V lost 7 bases, and 15 bases had no gene match. The CDR3 spells CASTLGGGQGALGANVLTF. In DNA form, the CDR3 reads TGTGCCAGTACCCTGGGGGGAGGACAGGGGGCGCTAGGGGCCAACGTCCTGACTTTC.

This clonotype was observed a handful of times. J is TRBJ2-4 and V is TRBV20-1; perhaps TRBD2 as D (7 bases). CDR3 length: 15 amino acids. The V gene lost 0 bases and the J gene lost 8 bases, with 17 bases spanning the gap. Germline V gives CDR1 DFQATT, CDR2 SNEGSKA (reference sequence). The CDR3 protein is CSARDRGVEGDIQYF. The DNA of the CDR3 is TGCAGTGCTAGAGATCGGGGGGTGGAGGGGGACATTCAGTACTTC.

This clonotype has just a few counts. The chain uses TRBV30 and TRBJ2-3; the match to TRBD1 covers 9 bases. V lost 5 bases to trimming and J lost 1 base; unmatched junction nucleotides: 1. Germline CDR1 is GTSNPN and CDR2 is SVGIG (reference sequence). The CDR3 totals 13 residues. This chain's CDR3 is CAWDRGGTDTQYF. CDR3 in DNA: TGTGCCTGGGACAGGGGGGGCACAGATACGCAGTATTTT.

This clonotype was observed a handful of times. The chain is built from TRBV7-9 and TRBJ2-2; no clear D gene. The V gene lost 5 bases and the J gene lost 4 bases, with 17 bases spanning the gap. Germline V gives CDR1 SEHNR, CDR2 FQNEAQ (reference sequence). The CDR3 runs 16 residues. CDR3 protein: CASSARARIRTGELFF. CDR3 bases: TGTGCCAGCAGCGCCCGGGCCCGGATTCGCACCGGGGAGCTGTTTTTT.

The J gene is TRBJ1-1, the V gene TRBV7-9; possible D gene TRBD1, 6 bases. The CDR3 runs to 16 residues. CDR1 SEHNR and CDR2 FQNEAQ come from the germline V gene (reference sequence). V lost 1 base and J 1 base, leaving 13 bases between the germline ends. CDR3 DNA: TGTGCCAGCAGCTTAGTTGGCAGGGGCCGGAACACTGAAGCTTTCTTT. It is translated as CASSLVGRGRNTEAFF.

J is TRBJ2-1 and V is TRBV19; D is perhaps TRBD2 (5 bases). Looked up from germline, CDR1 is LNHDA and CDR2 is SQIVND (reference sequence). V was shortened by 1 base and J by 6 bases, with 16 bases between the two germline ends. This CDR3 is built from 16 residues. The CDR3 here is CASSIGRGPSLNEQFF. CDR3 DNA: TGTGCCAGTAGTATAGGTCGCGGGCCTAGCCTCAATGAGCAGTTCTTC.

This clonotype has just a few counts. The V gene is TRBV4-1, the J gene TRBJ2-1; D might be TRBD1 (5 bases). Germline values: CDR1 MGHRA, CDR2 YSYEKL. V was trimmed by 1 base and J by 5 bases, leaving 15 bases between them. There are 16 residues in the CDR3. CDR3 coding DNA: TGCGCCAGCAGCCAAGTTTTGGCAGGGATTGACAATGAGCAGTTCTTC. Its translation is CASSQVLAGIDNEQFF.

This clonotype occurred a few times. J is TRBJ1-1 and V is TRBV6-1; no firm D call. Trimming stripped 3 bases from V and 10 bases from J, with 12 bases between. CDR3 size: 12 residues. Germline CDR1 reads MNHNS; CDR2 reads SASEGT. CDR3 sequence reads: CASSELKLLAFF. The DNA for the CDR3 is TGTGCCAGCAGTGAGCTTAAGCTGCTAGCTTTCTTT.

The V call is TRBV25-1, the J call TRBJ2-5, with D perhaps TRBD1 (5 bases). Trimming removed 3 bases from V and 8 bases from J, with 22 bases in between. The CDR3 has 16 residues. Germline V gene sequence: CDR1 MGHDK, CDR2 SYGVNS. Here the CDR3 reads CASSDLGSGRGGTQYF. The CDR3 DNA follows: TGTGCCAGCAGTGATCTTGGGTCGGGTAGGGGTGGAACCCAGTACTTC.

The chain employs TRBV7-2 and TRBJ2-7, with D tentatively TRBD2 (6 bases). The ends were cut back, 2 bases at V and 0 bases at J, with 11 bases in the middle. This CDR3 spans 15 amino acids. The germline V gene has CDR1 SGHTA and CDR2 FQGNSA. In DNA, the CDR3 is TGTGCCAGCAGCTTATCGCGCGGGAACTCCTACGAGCAGTACTTC. As protein: CASSLSRGNSYEQYF.